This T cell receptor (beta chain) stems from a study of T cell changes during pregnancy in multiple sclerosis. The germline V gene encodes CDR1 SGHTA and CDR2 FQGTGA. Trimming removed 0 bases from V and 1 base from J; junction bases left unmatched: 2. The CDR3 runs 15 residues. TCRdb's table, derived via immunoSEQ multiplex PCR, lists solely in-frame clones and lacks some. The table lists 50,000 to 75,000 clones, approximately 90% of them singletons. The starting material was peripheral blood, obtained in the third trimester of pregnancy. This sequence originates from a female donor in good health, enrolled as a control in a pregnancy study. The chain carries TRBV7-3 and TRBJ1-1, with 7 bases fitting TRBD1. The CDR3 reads CASSLTGGANTEAFF. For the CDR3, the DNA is TGTGCCAGCAGCTTAACAGGGGGCGCGAACACTGAAGCTTTCTTT.